This T cell receptor beta chain was captured in a study of blood T cell repertoires in COVID-19. Study in general: Specimens from acute and convalescent COVID-19 originated in the United States, Italy and Spain. Sample material is recorded as cDNA or gDNA derived from T cells, B-cell-depleted T cells, or PBMCs.

Study processing details: Quantification of nucleated cells was approximated via reference gene primer amplification. TCRdb's copy holds only in-frame clones and misses some; the assay was immunoSEQ multiplex PCR. V and J calls and clone size follow that table, whereas D and trimming were derived from the DNA. Found here are about 91,000 clones, approximately 90% of them singletons; the top ten hold 4.8%. The germline CDR1 and CDR2 sequences are LGHNA and YSLEER. The CDR3 sequence is 16 residues long. V shed 4 bases and J shed 2 bases, with 17 bases lying between them. This receptor was taken from a woman older than 75 with active COVID-19. Sample: peripheral blood. The J gene is TRBJ1-2, the V gene TRBV4-3, with a possible D match to TRBD1 (6 bases). The CDR3 DNA sequence: TGCGCCAGCAGCCTAGGGACAACTACAGCCAACTATGGCTACACCTTC. Protein product: CASSLGTTTANYGYTF.